This TCR beta chain was captured by sequencing in a study of T cells after yellow fever vaccination. Findings of the study overall: In post-booster samples, most primary-vaccination clones reappeared (just under 97% CD4, 88% CD8). Abundant clonotypes from the bulk population could have been carried over as contaminants into FACS-sorted repertoires. Secondary responses were weaker yet peaked faster, day 5 versus 15.

5'RACE template switching added a universal primer site and UMIs to TCR cDNA. TCRdb reprocessed the 5' RACE reads via MiXCR and lists one record per CDR3 protein. The sample yields some 150,000 distinct CDR3 sequences, about 7% seen once. Points on this clonotype: Antigen specificity is unknown.

The V gene's germline CDR1 is MGHRA and CDR2 YSYEKL. The V gene lost 5 bases and the J gene lost 4 bases, with 14 bases spanning the gap. The CDR3 runs 14 residues. The sequence was collected from a man younger than 40 who received the YFV17D yellow fever vaccine. The genes are TRBV4-1 and TRBJ2-5, with D uncertain. The material sequenced was CD4+ T cells sorted from PBMCs, taken 10 days after the yellow fever booster vaccination. CDR3 protein: CASSTDPNGETQYF. For the CDR3, the DNA is TGCGCCAGCAGCACCGACCCAAACGGAGAGACCCAGTACTTC.